The TCR beta chain described here comes from a study of blood T cells in healthy people across ages. Sample donors were healthy Caucasian individuals that came from Russia, aged roughly 6 to 100. Overall study findings and caveats: PBMCs left unsorted prevented a conclusive naive versus antigen-experienced comparison.

A J-beta primer mix and a sample-barcoded 5' primer were used in a second PCR of about 7 to 12 cycles. Via MiXCR, TCRdb re-called the 5' RACE reads, giving one row per CDR3 protein. Among around 990,000 distinct CDR3 sequences listed, about 23% were seen once. CDR1 MDHEN and CDR2 SYDVKM come from the germline V gene. The CDR3 is made up of 15 amino acids. Concerning this clonotype itself: The antigen is not known. The junction does not match germline at one end; this may be a read error.

These data were also reused for a study on T cells of mothers and their children. That work states: Three healthy Caucasian mothers, along with their six children, were the donors.

This receptor was taken from a girl aged 2 to 9 in good health. Sequencing was carried out using blood. The chain joins TRBV28 to TRBJ1-3; no definite D call. The chain's CDR3 is CASSFDATSRNTIYF. The CDR3, as DNA: TGTGCCAGCAGTTTTGATGCCACCTCTAGAAACACCATATATTTT.